What follows describes a single T cell receptor beta chain. What this receptor recognizes is not known. Base-call qualities are not available, and no considerably larger clone is one nucleotide away. From the cysteine up to the phenylalanine, the CDR3 has a length of 14 residues. CDR3 DNA only is kept here, 42 bases in frame from base 1. At the junction V is shortened by 4 bases and J by 7 bases, with 13 bases in between. Reads for this sample came from an Illumina HiSeq 1500. TCRdb itself trimmed the public reads at Q25 with fastp, ran MiXCR and retained productive beta chains. Each entry merges the rows of one CDR3 protein and shows their most common DNA and genes. This sample gives about 110,000 distinct CDR3 sequences in total; 35% to 50% of them show up just once. About 76% of the sample is in the top ten clones. The sample belongs to a study of T cell repertoires in cytomegalovirus infection (dated by TCRdb to between 2017 and 2020). Looking at the study overall: The peptide stimulations were aimed at well-studied HLA-B-restricted epitopes as well as recently identified HLA-C-restricted CMV epitopes, whose presentation resists viral immunomodulation. Donor HLA type was relevant to the analysis, as public TCR beta signatures indicated carriage of CMV infection together with the matching HLA type. Broader findings and caveats from the paper: In both this cohort and an independent cohort of some 370 donors, the cumulative frequency of public TCR beta family members distinguished carriers of CMV infection plus the relevant HLA type. The ex vivo response was dominated by HLA-C-restricted CMV-specific TCR beta clonotypes, which also provided the single most frequent clonotype in two of eight donors.

The treatment or condition label, as the study defines it: in vitro stimulation with specific CMV peptide epitopes to enrich CMV-specific T cells. The clonotype originates from a human donor in good health (CMV status not recorded). Some clones in this sample may be carry-over from other donors' samples. This sequence uses TRBV12-3 or TRBV12-4 and TRBJ2-2, with no confident D gene call. Sequencing used CD8+ T cells from cultured PBMCs, obtained from culture after CMV antigen stimulation. The CDR3 region has the sequence CASSWANYGGELFF. The DNA sequence is TGTGCCAGCAGTTGGGCGAATTACGGCGGGGAGCTGTTTTTT.